Listed below are T cell receptor beta chains from one sample, sequenced in a study of response to subunit inactivated influenza vaccine. One entry per CDR3 protein, called by TCRdb with MiXCR from the RT-PCR reads. The data hold around 500,000 distinct CDR3 sequences, with 9.5% to 13% observed a single time. The sample here was PBMCs from blood, taken 45 days after vaccination. Receptors were obtained from a man aged 50 or older who received an inactivated influenza vaccine. CDR3s include the opening cysteine and the closing phenylalanine or tryptophan. The D gene is left open where the match is weak. Size tells how often a clone was seen (once, few, many) or the class of an expanded clone, and some rows leave it out.

abundance: many; v_gene: TRBV5-5; d_gene: NA; j_gene: TRBJ2-5; CDR3aa: CASSLRTQETQYF; CDR3nt: TGTGCCAGCAGCTTGAGGACTCAAGAGACCCAGTACTTC
abundance: many; v_gene: TRBV7-9; d_gene: NA; j_gene: TRBJ1-2; CDR3aa: CASSSQGTYGYTF; CDR3nt: TGTGCCAGCAGCTCTCAGGGAACCTATGGCTACACCTTC
abundance: few; v_gene: TRBV5-1; d_gene: NA; j_gene: TRBJ2-2; CDR3aa: CASSLSGADTGELFF; CDR3nt: TGCGCCAGCAGCTTGAGCGGTGCTGACACCGGGGAGCTGTTTTTT
abundance: few; v_gene: TRBV14; d_gene: TRBD2; j_gene: TRBJ2-4; CDR3aa: CASSSLKGGKNIQYF; CDR3nt: TGTGCCAGCAGCAGCCTTAAGGGAGGGAAAAACATTCAGTACTTC
abundance: many; v_gene: TRBV4-1; d_gene: NA; j_gene: TRBJ2-3; CDR3aa: CASSQVYTDTQYF; CDR3nt: TGCGCCAGCAGCCAAGTCTACACAGATACGCAGTATTTT
abundance: few; v_gene: TRBV15; d_gene: NA; j_gene: TRBJ2-2; CDR3aa: CATSRNRAGGELFF; CDR3nt: TGTGCCACCAGCAGAAACAGGGCTGGCGGGGAGCTGTTTTTT
abundance: NA; v_gene: TRBV27; d_gene: NA; j_gene: TRBJ2-1; CDR3aa: CASFLSGIITYNEQFF; CDR3nt: TGTGCCAGCTTCCTCTCGGGAATCATCACCTACAATGAGCAGTTCTTC
abundance: many; v_gene: TRBV9; d_gene: NA; j_gene: TRBJ2-3; CDR3aa: CASSVEDRHYTQYF; CDR3nt: TGTGCCAGCAGCGTAGAGGACCGGCACTATACGCAGTATTTT
abundance: few; v_gene: TRBV5-6; d_gene: NA; j_gene: TRBJ2-5; CDR3aa: CASSIGTIQETQYF; CDR3nt: TGTGCCAGCAGCATCGGGACAATTCAAGAGACCCAGTACTTC
abundance: NA; v_gene: TRBV5-5; d_gene: TRBD1; j_gene: TRBJ2-6; CDR3aa: CASSLEGAGGANVLTF; CDR3nt: TGTGCCAGCAGCTTGGAGGGGGCCGGCGGGGCCAACGTCCTGACTTTC
abundance: few; v_gene: TRBV24-1; d_gene: NA; j_gene: TRBJ1-5; CDR3aa: CATSDFGNQPQHF; CDR3nt: TGTGCCACCAGTGATTTTGGGAATCAGCCCCAGCATTTT
abundance: NA; v_gene: TRBV4-1; d_gene: NA; j_gene: TRBJ2-1; CDR3aa: CASSQEPGLLNNEQFF; CDR3nt: TGCGCCAGCAGCCAGGAGCCTGGTCTATTGAACAATGAGCAGTTCTTC
abundance: NA; v_gene: TRBV4-3; d_gene: NA; j_gene: TRBJ1-6; CDR3aa: CASSQDDGISPLHF; CDR3nt: TGCGCCAGCAGCCAAGACGACGGTATCTCACCCCTCCACTTT
abundance: few; v_gene: TRBV5-1; d_gene: TRBD2; j_gene: TRBJ2-1; CDR3aa: CASSLEPSGSFDEQFF; CDR3nt: TGCGCCAGCAGCTTGGAACCTAGCGGGAGTTTTGATGAGCAGTTCTTC
abundance: NA; v_gene: TRBV15; d_gene: NA; j_gene: TRBJ2-7; CDR3aa: CATSRSGGYSYEQYF; CDR3nt: TGTGCCACCAGCAGGAGCGGTGGGTACTCCTACGAGCAGTACTTC